In this sample, the clone carrying this TCR beta chain turned up many times. Its antigen remains unknown. The sample belongs to a study of cytomegalovirus exposure and HLA in healthy donors. Study-level background: Some 85 million unique TCRs, all from HLA-typed donors, were included in an early release of the data.

Per the germline V gene, CDR1 is MNHGY and CDR2 is SVAAGI. Trimming shortened V by 4 bases and J by 4 bases, and 20 bases separated the two germline ends. There are 16 residues in the CDR3. At sampling all donors were nominally healthy, likely with unrecorded immune exposures. General study results and limits: Upon later analysis, HLA-associated TCR beta chains proved more clonally expanded than other, equally common chains. Association of a missense DCLRE1C variant with TCR beta V- and J-gene trimming was reported in a later analysis.

The PCR made use of 60 Vbeta and 13 Jbeta primers. Clones were read by immunoSEQ multiplex PCR, and TCRdb kept only the in-frame ones, dropping some. The sample includes 97,000 or so clones, roughly 10% of them seen just once. Sequenced input: PBMCs. V usage is TRBV6-9 and J usage is TRBJ2-7; weak D call: TRBD2 (5 bases). This TCR derives from a man aged 50 to 60 in good health and CMV-seropositive. CDR3 nucleotide sequence: TGTGCCAGCAGTTTTTTTGGGGAGTCACTGGCGTACGAGCAGTACTTC. Its protein is CASSFFGESLAYEQYF.